The TCR beta chain described here comes from a study of T cell changes during pregnancy in multiple sclerosis. The CDR3 runs to 18 residues. Deletions cut 0 bases from V and 7 bases from J, with 24 bases between. CDR1 and CDR2 (germline): MGHRA, YSYEKL. Here immunoSEQ multiplex PCR was the method, and the copy in TCRdb shows in-frame clones only, minus some. The data show some 49,000 clones, with almost 90% seen just once and approximately 5% held by the top ten. This receptor was obtained from a female donor in good health, enrolled as a control in a pregnancy study. This sample comprised peripheral blood, obtained after pregnancy. The rearrangement uses TRBV4-1 and TRBJ2-5; perhaps TRBD2 as D (6 bases). CDR3 nucleotide sequence: TGCGCCAGCAGCCAAGATCTCCCCCGCGGGGCTACCCGGTGGACCCAGTACTTC. Translating it yields CASSQDLPRGATRWTQYF.